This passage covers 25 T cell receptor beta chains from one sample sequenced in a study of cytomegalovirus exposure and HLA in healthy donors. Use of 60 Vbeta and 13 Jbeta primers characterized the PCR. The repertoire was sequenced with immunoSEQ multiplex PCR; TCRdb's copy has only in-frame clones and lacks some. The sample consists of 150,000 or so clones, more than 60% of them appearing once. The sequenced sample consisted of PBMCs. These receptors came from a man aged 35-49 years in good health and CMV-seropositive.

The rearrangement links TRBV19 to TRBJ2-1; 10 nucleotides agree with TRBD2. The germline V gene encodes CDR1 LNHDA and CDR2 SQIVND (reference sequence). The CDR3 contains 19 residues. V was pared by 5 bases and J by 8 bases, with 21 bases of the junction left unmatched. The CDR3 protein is CASSRLSSGSPFPGDEQFF. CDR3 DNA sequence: TGTGCCAGTAGTCGTCTTTCTAGCGGGAGTCCCTTTCCGGGCGATGAGCAGTTCTTC.

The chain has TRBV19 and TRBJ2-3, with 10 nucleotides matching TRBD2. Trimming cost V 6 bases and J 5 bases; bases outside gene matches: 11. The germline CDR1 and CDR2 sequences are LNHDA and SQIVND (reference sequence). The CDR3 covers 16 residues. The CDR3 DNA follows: TGTGCCAGTAGGACTCAACTAGCGGGAAAAGAAGATACGCAGTATTTT. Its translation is CASRTQLAGKEDTQYF. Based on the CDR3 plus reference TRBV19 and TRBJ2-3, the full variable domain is DGGITQSPKYLFRKEGQNVTLSCEQNLNHDAMYWYRQDPGQGLRLIYYSQIVNDFQKGDIAEGYSVSREKKESFPLTVTSAQKNPTAFYLCASRTQLAGKEDTQYFGPGTRLTVL.

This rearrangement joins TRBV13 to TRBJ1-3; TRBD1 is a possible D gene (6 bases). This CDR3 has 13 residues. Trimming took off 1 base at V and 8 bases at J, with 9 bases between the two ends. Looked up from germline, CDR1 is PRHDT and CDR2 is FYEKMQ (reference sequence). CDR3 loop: CASSLDRADTIYF. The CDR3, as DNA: TGTGCCAGCAGCTTAGACAGGGCTGACACCATATATTTT.

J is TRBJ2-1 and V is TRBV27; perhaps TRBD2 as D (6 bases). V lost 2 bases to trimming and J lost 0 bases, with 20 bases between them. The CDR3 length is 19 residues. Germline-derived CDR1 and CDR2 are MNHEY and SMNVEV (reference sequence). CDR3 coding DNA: TGTGCCAGCAGTTTACCGGGACTCAACATAGGAAGCTCCTACAATGAGCAGTTCTTC. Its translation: CASSLPGLNIGSSYNEQFF.

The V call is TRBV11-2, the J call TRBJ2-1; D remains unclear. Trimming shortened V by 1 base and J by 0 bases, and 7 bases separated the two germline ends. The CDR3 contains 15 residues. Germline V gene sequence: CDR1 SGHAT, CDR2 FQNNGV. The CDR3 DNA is TGTGCCAGCAGCTTAGGATCGAGCTCCTACAATGAGCAGTTCTTC. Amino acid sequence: CASSLGSSSYNEQFF.

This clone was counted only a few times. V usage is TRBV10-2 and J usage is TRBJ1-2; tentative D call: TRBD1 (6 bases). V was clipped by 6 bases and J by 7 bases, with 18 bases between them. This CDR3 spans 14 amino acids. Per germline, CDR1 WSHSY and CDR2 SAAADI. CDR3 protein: CASRAPTGIGGYTF. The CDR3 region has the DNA TGCGCCAGCAGAGCACCTACAGGGATCGGTGGCTACACCTTC.

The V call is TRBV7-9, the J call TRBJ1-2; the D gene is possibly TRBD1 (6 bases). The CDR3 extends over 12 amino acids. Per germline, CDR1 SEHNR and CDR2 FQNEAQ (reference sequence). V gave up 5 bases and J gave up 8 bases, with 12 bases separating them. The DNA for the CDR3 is TGTGCCAGCAGCGTCACAGGGTCCGGCTACACCTTC. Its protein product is CASSVTGSGYTF.

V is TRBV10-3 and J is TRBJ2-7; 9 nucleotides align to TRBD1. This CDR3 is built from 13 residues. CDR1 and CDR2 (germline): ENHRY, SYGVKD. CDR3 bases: TGTGCTGTGGGACAGGGTCTCGCCTACGAGCAGTACTTC. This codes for CAVGQGLAYEQYF.

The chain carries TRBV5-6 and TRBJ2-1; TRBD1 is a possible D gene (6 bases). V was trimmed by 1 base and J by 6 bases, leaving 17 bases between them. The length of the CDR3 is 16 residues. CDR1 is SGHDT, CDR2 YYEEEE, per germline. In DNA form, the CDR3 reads TGTGCCAGCAGCTTGCCGGGACAACCCCCGGGCAATGAGCAGTTCTTC. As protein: CASSLPGQPPGNEQFF.

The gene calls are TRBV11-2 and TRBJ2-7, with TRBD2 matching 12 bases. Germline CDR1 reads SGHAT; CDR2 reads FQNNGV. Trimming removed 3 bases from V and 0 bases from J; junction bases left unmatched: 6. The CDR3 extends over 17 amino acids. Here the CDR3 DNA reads TGTGCCAGCAGCTTGACTAGCGGGAGCTCCAGCTCCTACGAGCAGTACTTC. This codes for CASSLTSGSSSSYEQYF.

CDR3 sequence reads: CASSEIGSRNEQFF. CDR3 nucleotide sequence: TGCGCCAGCAGTGAGATCGGGAGTCGTAATGAGCAGTTCTTC. This chain links TRBV10-2 with TRBJ2-1; maybe TRBD2 (6 bases). V was trimmed by 2 bases and J by 7 bases, leaving 12 bases between them. This CDR3 is 14 amino acids long. CDR1 and CDR2 (germline): WSHSY, SAAADI.

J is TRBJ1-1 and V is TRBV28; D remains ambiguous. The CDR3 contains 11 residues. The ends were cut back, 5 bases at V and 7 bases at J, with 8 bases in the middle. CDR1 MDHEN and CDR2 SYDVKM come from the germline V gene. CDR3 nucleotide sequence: TGTGCCAGCAGTCGAGTCGGTGAAGCTTTCTTT. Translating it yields CASSRVGEAFF.

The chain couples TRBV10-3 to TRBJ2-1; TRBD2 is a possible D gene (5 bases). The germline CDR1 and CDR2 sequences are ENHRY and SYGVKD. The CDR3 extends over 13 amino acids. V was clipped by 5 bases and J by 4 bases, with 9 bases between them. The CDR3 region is CAISPRTYNEQFF. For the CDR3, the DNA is TGTGCCATCAGTCCCCGGACTTACAATGAGCAGTTCTTC.

The CDR3 DNA reads as TGTGCCAGTTTAGGGACTAGTCAATCCGGGGAGCTGTTTTTT. This sequence encodes CASLGTSQSGELFF. The chain links TRBV19 to TRBJ2-2, with 8 nucleotides matching TRBD2. The junction had 8 bases not matched to a gene; V was cut back by 8 bases and J by 6 bases. This CDR3 is built from 14 residues. Germline CDR1 reads LNHDA; CDR2 reads SQIVND (reference sequence).

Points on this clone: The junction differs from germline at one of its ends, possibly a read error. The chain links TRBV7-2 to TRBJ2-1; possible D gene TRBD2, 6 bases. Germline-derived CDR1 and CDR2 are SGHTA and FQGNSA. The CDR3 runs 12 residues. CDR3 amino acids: CASRLAPTRGIF. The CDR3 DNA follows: TGTGCCAGCAGGCTAGCGCCCACCCGGGGTATCTTC.

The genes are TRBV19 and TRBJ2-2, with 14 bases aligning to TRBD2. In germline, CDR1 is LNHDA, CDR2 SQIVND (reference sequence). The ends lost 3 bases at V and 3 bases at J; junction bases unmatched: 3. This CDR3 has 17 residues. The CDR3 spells CASSIRGLAGDTGELFF. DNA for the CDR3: TGTGCCAGTAGTATCCGGGGACTAGCGGGAGACACCGGGGAGCTGTTTTTT.

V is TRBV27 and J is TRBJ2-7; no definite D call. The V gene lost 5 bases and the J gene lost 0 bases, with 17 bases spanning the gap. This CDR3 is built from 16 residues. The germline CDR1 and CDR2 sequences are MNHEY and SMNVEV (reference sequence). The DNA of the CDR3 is TGTGCCAGCAGTCCCTTCCCCTCCCTAGGCTCCTACGAGCAGTACTTC. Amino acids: CASSPFPSLGSYEQYF.

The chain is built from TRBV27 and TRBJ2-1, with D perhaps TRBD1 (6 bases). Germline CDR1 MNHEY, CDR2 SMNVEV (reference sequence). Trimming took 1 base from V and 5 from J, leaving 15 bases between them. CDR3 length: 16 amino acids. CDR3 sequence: CASSLFTGTRNNEQFF. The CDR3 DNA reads TGTGCCAGCAGTTTATTCACAGGGACAAGAAACAATGAGCAGTTCTTC.

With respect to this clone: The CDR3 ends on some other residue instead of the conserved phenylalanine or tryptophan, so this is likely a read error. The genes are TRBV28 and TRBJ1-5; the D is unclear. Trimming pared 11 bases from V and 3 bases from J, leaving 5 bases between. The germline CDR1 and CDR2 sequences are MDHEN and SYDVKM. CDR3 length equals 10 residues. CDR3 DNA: TGTGCCGGTGACAATCAGCCCCAGCATTCT. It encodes CAGDNQPQHS.

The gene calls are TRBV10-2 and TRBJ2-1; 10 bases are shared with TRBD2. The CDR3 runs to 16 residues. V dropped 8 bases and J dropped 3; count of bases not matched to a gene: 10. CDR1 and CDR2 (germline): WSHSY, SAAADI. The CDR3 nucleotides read TGCGCCAGCGGGAATAGCGGGAGGAGGGTCTACAATGAGCAGTTCTTC. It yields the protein CASGNSGRRVYNEQFF.

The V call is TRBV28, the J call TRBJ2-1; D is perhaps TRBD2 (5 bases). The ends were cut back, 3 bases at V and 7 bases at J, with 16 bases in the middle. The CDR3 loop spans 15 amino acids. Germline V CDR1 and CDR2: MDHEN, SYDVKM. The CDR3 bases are TGTGCCAGCAGTTTTTCCGGGAATCCCCCAAATGAGCAGTTCTTC. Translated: CASSFSGNPPNEQFF.

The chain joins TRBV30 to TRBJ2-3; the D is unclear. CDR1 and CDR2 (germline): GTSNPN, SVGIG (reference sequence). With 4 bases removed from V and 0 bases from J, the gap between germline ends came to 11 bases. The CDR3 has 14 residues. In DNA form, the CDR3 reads TGTGCCTGGAATCGACAAATTAGCACAGATACGCAGTATTTT. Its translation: CAWNRQISTDTQYF.

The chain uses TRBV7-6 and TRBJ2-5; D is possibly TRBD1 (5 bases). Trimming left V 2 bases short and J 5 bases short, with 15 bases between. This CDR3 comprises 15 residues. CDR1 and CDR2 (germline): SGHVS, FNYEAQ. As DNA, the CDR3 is TGTGCCAGCAGCTTACAATGGCAGGGATACGAGACCCAGTACTTC. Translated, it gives CASSLQWQGYETQYF.

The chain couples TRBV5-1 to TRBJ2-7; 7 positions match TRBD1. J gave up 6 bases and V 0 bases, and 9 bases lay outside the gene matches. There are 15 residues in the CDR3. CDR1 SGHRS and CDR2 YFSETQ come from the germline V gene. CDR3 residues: CASSLAGGSNGEQYF. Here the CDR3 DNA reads TGCGCCAGCAGCTTGGCAGGGGGAAGTAACGGCGAGCAGTACTTC.

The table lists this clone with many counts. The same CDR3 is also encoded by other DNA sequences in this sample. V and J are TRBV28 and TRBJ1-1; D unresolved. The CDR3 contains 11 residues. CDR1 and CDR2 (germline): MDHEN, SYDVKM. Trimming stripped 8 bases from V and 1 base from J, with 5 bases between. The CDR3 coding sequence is TGTGCCAGCGGCCGGAACACTGAAGCTTTCTTT. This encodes CASGRNTEAFF.